The 13 T cell receptor beta chains below all came from one sample that was sequenced in a study of beta chain features in type 1 diabetes. Findings and caveats of the study: For Type 1 diabetes patients, all four CD4+ subsets carried TCRB CDR3s that were moderately but significantly shorter.

Expressed TCRB transcripts were sequenced, since all the RNA that had been isolated was reverse transcribed. Only in-frame clones appear in the TCRdb table, and some are missing; sequencing was by immunoSEQ multiplex PCR. The data hold 200,000 to 250,000 clones, with roughly 14% observed a single time. For these TCRs, the target antigens are not known. Sequences were obtained from naive CD4+ T cells from blood. These receptors originate from a man aged 30 to 45 with type 1 diabetes.

This clone was seen more than once but under ten times. The chain joins TRBV7-2 to TRBJ1-3; possibly TRBD1 for D (5 bases). The CDR3 spans 17 residues. CDR1 and CDR2 (germline): SGHTA, FQGNSA. V lost 1 base to trimming and J lost 0 bases, with 13 bases between them. For the CDR3, the DNA is TGTGCCAGCAGCTTAGGGTCGCAGGGTGACTCTGGAAACACCATATATTTT. It is translated as CASSLGSQGDSGNTIYF. Together with reference TRBV7-2 and TRBJ1-3, the CDR3 gives the full variable domain: GAGVSQSPSNKVTEKGKDVELRCDPISGHTALYWYRQSLGQGLEFLIYFQGNSAPDKSGLPSDRFSAERTGGSVSTLTIQRTQQEDSAVYLCASSLGSQGDSGNTIYFGEGSWLTVV.

CDR3 DNA: TGTGCCAGCAGCTTAGACACAGGGGGAGAGACCCAGTACTTC. This sequence encodes CASSLDTGGETQYF. The chain carries TRBV7-2 and TRBJ2-5, with 8 bases identical to TRBD1. After removal of 1 base from V and 4 bases from J, the junction contained 2 bases not matched to a gene. The CDR3 spans 14 residues. CDR1 and CDR2 from the germline V gene are SGHTA and FQGNSA.

This clone occurred a few times. The J gene is TRBJ1-5, the V gene TRBV19; D may be TRBD1 (5 bases). The germline V and J ends were trimmed by 3 bases and 1 base, with 7 bases remaining between them. Germline V gene lookup returns CDR1 LNHDA and CDR2 SQIVND (reference sequence). The length of the CDR3 is 14 residues. This CDR3 reads CASSMRQSNQPQHF. The CDR3 DNA sequence: TGTGCCAGTAGTATGAGACAGAGCAATCAGCCCCAGCATTTT.

This clone showed up just a few times. This rearrangement joins TRBV5-4 to TRBJ2-3; the match to TRBD2 covers 7 bases. The CDR3 loop spans 15 amino acids. Germline-derived CDR1 and CDR2 are SGHNT and YYREEE (reference sequence). V shed 4 bases, J shed 6 bases, and the junction held 11 bases outside the gene matches. CDR3 sequence reads: CASSPRTSISDTQYF. The DNA for the CDR3 is TGTGCCAGCAGCCCCCGGACTAGTATTTCGGATACGCAGTATTTT. The variable domain in full, with the rest retrieved from reference TRBV5-4 and TRBJ2-3, is ETGVTQSPTHLIKTRGQQVTLRCSSQSGHNTVSWYQQALGQGPQFIFQYYREEENGRGNFPPRFSGLQFPNYSSELNVNALELDDSALYLCASSPRTSISDTQYFGPGTRLTVL.

J is TRBJ2-7 and V is TRBV5-4; TRBD1 might be the D (7 bases). The CDR3 contains 13 residues. Germline V gives CDR1 SGHNT, CDR2 YYREEE (reference sequence). V lost 4 bases to trimming and J lost 6 bases, with 14 bases between them. CDR3 DNA: TGTGCCAGCAGCCTGGACCAGGGGGGCGAGCAGTACTTC. It yields the protein CASSLDQGGEQYF.

A few counts support this clone. This chain's CDR3 is CASSITFTNQPQHF. Here the CDR3 DNA reads TGTGCCAGTAGTATAACTTTCACTAATCAGCCCCAGCATTTT. The V and J genes are TRBV19 and TRBJ1-5; D gene ambiguous. The CDR3 totals 14 residues. Germline V gene lookup returns CDR1 LNHDA and CDR2 SQIVND (reference sequence). V lost 2 bases and J lost 4, with 9 bases in between.

V and J are TRBV10-3 and TRBJ1-6, with D maybe TRBD1 (6 bases). This CDR3 region has 16 residues. Trimming left V 0 bases short and J 6 bases short, with 12 bases between. CDR1 and CDR2 from the germline V gene are ENHRY and SYGVKD. In DNA, the CDR3 is TGTGCCATCAGTGAGTCTACAGGGTTATTTAATTCACCCCTCCACTTT. It translates to CAISESTGLFNSPLHF.

The chain carries TRBV6-6 and TRBJ2-7; D is unclear. The CDR3 totals 12 residues. Germline lookup yields CDR1 MNHNY and CDR2 SVGAGI (reference sequence). The V and J ends lost 6 bases and 3 bases respectively, with 9 bases between them. The CDR3 DNA sequence: TGTGCCAGCAGACTACTCGGCTACGAGCAGTACTTC. Residues: CASRLLGYEQYF.

This sequence joins TRBV4-1 and TRBJ1-5, with 10 nucleotides matching TRBD1. Per the germline V gene, CDR1 is MGHRA and CDR2 is YSYEKL. Trimming cost V 4 bases and J 6 bases; bases outside gene matches: 6. There are 15 residues in the CDR3. The CDR3 is CASSPRQGASQPQHF. CDR3 coding DNA: TGCGCCAGCAGCCCACGACAGGGGGCTAGTCAGCCCCAGCATTTT.

This clone has just a few counts. This sequence joins TRBV15 and TRBJ1-2; 9 nucleotides agree with TRBD1. J was trimmed by 4 bases and V by 0 bases; bases with no gene match: 3. In germline, CDR1 is LNHNV, CDR2 YYDKDF (reference sequence). The CDR3 length is 15 residues. In nucleotides, the CDR3 is TGTGCCACCAGCAGAGATGGGACAGGGTTCTATGGCTACACCTTC. Its translation: CATSRDGTGFYGYTF. The full variable domain, with the rest looked up from reference TRBV15 and TRBJ1-2, is DAMVIQNPRYQVTQFGKPVTLSCSQTLNHNVMYWYQQKSSQAPKLLFHYYDKDFNNEADTPDNFQSRRPNTSFCFLDIRSPGLGDTAMYLCATSRDGTGFYGYTFGSGTRLTVV.

V is TRBV11-2 and J is TRBJ1-1; tentatively, D is TRBD1 (5 bases). From germline, CDR1 is SGHAT and CDR2 FQNNGV. V was trimmed by 10 bases and J by 10 bases, leaving 25 bases between them. CDR3 size: 14 residues. The CDR3, as DNA: TGTGCCACTGTGGAAGCGGCGGGGCTGTCTCGAGCTTTCTTT. Protein: CATVEAAGLSRAFF.

The rearrangement links TRBV19 to TRBJ2-6; 9 bases line up with TRBD1. Per germline, CDR1 LNHDA and CDR2 SQIVND (reference sequence). The V and J ends lost 5 bases and 2 bases, in that order; junction bases with no gene match: 7. This CDR3 contains 17 residues. The CDR3 here is CASSPRRTGAGANVLTF. The CDR3, as DNA: TGTGCCAGTAGTCCCCGTCGGACAGGGGCTGGGGCCAACGTCCTGACTTTC. Variable domain in full (rest from reference TRBV19 and TRBJ2-6): DGGITQSPKYLFRKEGQNVTLSCEQNLNHDAMYWYRQDPGQGLRLIYYSQIVNDFQKGDIAEGYSVSREKKESFPLTVTSAQKNPTAFYLCASSPRRTGAGANVLTFGAGSRLTVL.

This clone was seen more than once but under ten times. V usage is TRBV19 and J usage is TRBJ2-6; 8 bases fit TRBD1. V shed 4 bases and J 2 bases; nucleotides not matched to a gene: 19. In germline, CDR1 is LNHDA, CDR2 SQIVND (reference sequence). The CDR3 runs to 21 residues. CDR3 residues: CASSTFPGRTGKRTGANVLTF. The CDR3 DNA reads as TGTGCCAGTAGTACCTTTCCTGGGAGGACAGGGAAAAGAACTGGGGCCAACGTCCTGACTTTC.